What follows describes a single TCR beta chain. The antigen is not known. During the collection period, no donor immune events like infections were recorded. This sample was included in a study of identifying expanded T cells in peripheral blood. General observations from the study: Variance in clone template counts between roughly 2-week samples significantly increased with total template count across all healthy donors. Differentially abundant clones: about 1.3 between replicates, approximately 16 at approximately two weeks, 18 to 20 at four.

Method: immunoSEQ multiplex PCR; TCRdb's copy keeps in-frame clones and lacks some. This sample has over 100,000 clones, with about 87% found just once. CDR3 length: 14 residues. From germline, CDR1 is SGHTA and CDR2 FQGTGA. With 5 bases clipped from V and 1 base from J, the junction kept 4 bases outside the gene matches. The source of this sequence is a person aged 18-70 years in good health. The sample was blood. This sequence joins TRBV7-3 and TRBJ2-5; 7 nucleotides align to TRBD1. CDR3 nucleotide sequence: TGTGCCAGCAGCCCACAGGGGAGCCAAGAGACCCAGTACTTC. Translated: CASSPQGSQETQYF.